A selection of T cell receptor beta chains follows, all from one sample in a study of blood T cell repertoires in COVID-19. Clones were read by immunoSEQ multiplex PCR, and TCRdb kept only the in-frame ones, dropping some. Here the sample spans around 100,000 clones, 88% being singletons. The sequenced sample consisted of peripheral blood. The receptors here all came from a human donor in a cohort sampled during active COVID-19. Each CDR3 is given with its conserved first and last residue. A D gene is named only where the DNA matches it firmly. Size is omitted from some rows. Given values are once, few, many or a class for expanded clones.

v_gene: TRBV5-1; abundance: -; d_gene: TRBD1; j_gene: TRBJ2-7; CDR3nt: TGCGCCAGCAAGAGCTTAGGGACAGGTAACTACGAGCAGTACTTC; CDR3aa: CASKSLGTGNYEQYF
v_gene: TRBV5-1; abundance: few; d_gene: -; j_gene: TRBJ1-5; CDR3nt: TGCGCCAGCAGCGACGTACCGGGAGGCCTTTATAGCAATCAGCCCCAGCATTTT; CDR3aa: CASSDVPGGLYSNQPQHF
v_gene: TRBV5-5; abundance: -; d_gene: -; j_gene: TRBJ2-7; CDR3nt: TGTGCCAGCAGCTTGGCGGTCGGCTACGAGCAGTACTTC; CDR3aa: CASSLAVGYEQYF
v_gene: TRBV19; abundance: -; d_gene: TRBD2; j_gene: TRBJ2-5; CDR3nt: TGTGCCAGTAGTAGCCCGCGACTAGCGGGAGGGCAAGAGACCCAGTACTTC; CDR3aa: CASSSPRLAGGQETQYF
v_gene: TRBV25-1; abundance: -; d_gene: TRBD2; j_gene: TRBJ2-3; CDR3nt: TGTGCCAGCAGGGCTAGCGGAGCCACAGATACGCAGTATTTT; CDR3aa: CASRASGATDTQYF
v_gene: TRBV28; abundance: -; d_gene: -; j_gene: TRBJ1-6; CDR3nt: TGTGCCAGCAGACCTGGACAGCTTGCGAATTCACCCCTCCACTTT; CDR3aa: CASRPGQLANSPLHF
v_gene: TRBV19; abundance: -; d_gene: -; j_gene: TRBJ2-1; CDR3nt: TGTGCCAGTACCTTCTACAATGAGCAGTTCTTC; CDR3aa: CASTFYNEQFF
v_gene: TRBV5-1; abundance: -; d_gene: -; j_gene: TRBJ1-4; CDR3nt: TGCGCCAGCAGCTGGGACAACTTCGGCGAAAAACTGTTTTTT; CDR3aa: CASSWDNFGEKLFF
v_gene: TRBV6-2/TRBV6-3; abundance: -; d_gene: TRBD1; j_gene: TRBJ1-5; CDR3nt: TGTGCCAGCAGTTACTCGGGACAGATGTTGTGGCCCCAGCATTTT; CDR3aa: CASSYSGQMLWPQHF
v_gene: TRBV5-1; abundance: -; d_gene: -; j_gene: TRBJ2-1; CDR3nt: TGCGCCAGCAGCAGAGTAGCGAATGAGCAGTTCTTC; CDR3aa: CASSRVANEQFF
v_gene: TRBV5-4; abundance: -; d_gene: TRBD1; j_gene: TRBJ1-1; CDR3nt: TGTGCCAGCAGCTTGGTCGAGACAGGGTTGAACACTGAAGCTTTCTTT; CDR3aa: CASSLVETGLNTEAFF
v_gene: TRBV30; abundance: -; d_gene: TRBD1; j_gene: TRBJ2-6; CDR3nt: TGTGCCTGGACTACAGGGGGATACGGGGCCAACGTCCTGACTTTC; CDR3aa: CAWTTGGYGANVLTF
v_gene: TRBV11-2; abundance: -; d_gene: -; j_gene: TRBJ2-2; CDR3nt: TGTGCCAGCAGCCTAGATCCATTTACCGGGGAGCTGTTTTTT; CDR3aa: CASSLDPFTGELFF
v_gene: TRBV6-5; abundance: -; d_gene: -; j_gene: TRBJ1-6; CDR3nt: TGTGCCAGCAGCCGGGGTCAGGATTCACCCCTCCACTTT; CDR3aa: CASSRGQDSPLHF
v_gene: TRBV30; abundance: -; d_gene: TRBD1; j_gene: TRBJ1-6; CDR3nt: TGTGCCTGGACTGCCCGGTGGGGGACAGGGACTTCACCCCTCCACTTT; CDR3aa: CAWTARWGTGTSPLHF
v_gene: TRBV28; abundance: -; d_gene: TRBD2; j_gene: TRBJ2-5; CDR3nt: TGTGCCAGCAGTCAGAGCGGGAGGGTGGAGACCCAGTACTTC; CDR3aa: CASSQSGRVETQYF
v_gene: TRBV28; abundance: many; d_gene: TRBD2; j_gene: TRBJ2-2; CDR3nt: TGTGCCAGCAGCCGCTCTCTAGCGGCGGGCGGGGAGCTGTTTTTT; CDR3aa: CASSRSLAAGGELFF
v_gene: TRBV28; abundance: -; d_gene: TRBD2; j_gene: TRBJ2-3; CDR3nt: TGTGCCAGCAGTACGCGACTAGCGGGAGACACAGATACGCAGTATTTT; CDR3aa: CASSTRLAGDTDTQYF
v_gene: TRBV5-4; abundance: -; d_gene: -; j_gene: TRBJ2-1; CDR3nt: TGTGCCAGCAGCTTGCGGACAGCATACAATGAGCAGTTCTTC; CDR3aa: CASSLRTAYNEQFF
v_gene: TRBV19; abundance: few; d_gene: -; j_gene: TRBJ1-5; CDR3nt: TGTGCCAGTAATTACCGGGACACCAAATATAGCAATCAGCCCCAGCATTTT; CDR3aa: CASNYRDTKYSNQPQHF
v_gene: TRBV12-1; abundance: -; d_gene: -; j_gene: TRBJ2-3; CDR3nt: TGTGCCAGCAGCTTTGAGGGTTGGACAGACAGGTTCCAAAGCAAAGTAAAGACAGATACGCAGTATTTT; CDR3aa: CASSFEGWTDRFQSKVKTDTQYF
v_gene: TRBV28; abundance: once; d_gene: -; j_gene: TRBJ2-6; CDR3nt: TGTGCCAGCAGCTTAACCGCAGGGAGGTCTGGGGCCAACGTCCTGACTTTC; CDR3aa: CASSLTAGRSGANVLTF
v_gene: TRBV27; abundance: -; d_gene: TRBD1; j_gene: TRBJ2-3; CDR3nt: TGTGCCAGCAGTAGTCGCCGACAGGGCCATGAAGATACGCAGTATTTT; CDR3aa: CASSSRRQGHEDTQYF
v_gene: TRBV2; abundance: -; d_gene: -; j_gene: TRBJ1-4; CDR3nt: TGTGCCAGCAGTGTCAGAGGGACTAATGAAAAACTGTTTTTT; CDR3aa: CASSVRGTNEKLFF
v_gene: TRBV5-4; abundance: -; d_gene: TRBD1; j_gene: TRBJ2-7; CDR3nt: TGTGCCAGCAGCTCTGGACAGGGAAGACACGAGCAGTACTTC; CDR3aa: CASSSGQGRHEQYF